Each of the 22 T cell receptor beta chains below was sequenced from the same sample in a study of monozygotic twins with inflammatory bowel disease. TCRdb reprocessed the 5' RACE reads; each CDR3 protein has one entry and no DNA is given. The sample totals more than 350,000 distinct CDR3 sequences. What was sequenced was blood. All receptors derive from a human donor with ulcerative colitis or Crohn's disease, or a healthy co-twin of an affected twin (not recorded which).

The genes are TRBV20-1 and TRBJ1-2; TCRdb lists TRBD1, though no DNA is available to test this call. The CDR3 covers 13 residues. CDR1 is DFQATT, CDR2 SNEGSKA, per germline (reference sequence). CDR3 sequence reads: CSASRQEADGYTF.

The chain is built from TRBV29-1 and TRBJ2-2; TCRdb calls TRBD1, which cannot be checked without DNA. There are 16 residues in the CDR3. Germline V gene lookup returns CDR1 SQVTM and CDR2 ANQGSEA. The CDR3 protein is CSVASPGGSVAGELFF.

The chain combines TRBV24-1 with TRBJ2-1; the TCRdb D gene call, TRBD1, has no DNA to confirm it. The CDR3 sequence is 13 residues long. Germline V gene sequence: CDR1 KGHDR, CDR2 SFDVKD. CDR3 sequence reads: CATSGTGVGEQFF.

This chain connects TRBV20-1 to TRBJ1-1; TCRdb's D call of TRBD1 is untestable without DNA. The CDR3 is 15 amino acids. The germline CDR1 and CDR2 sequences are DFQATT and SNEGSKA (reference sequence). CDR3 residues: CSASDGERGRVFPFF.

The chain has TRBV10-3 and TRBJ2-3; TCRdb proposes TRBD1, but this gene call is untestable without DNA. The CDR3 length is 14 residues. Germline V CDR1 and CDR2: ENHRY, SYGVKD. The CDR3 spells CAIRSGQGTDTQYF.

The J gene is TRBJ1-6, the V gene TRBV7-2. CDR1 and CDR2 (germline): SGHTA, FQGNSA. The length of the CDR3 is 15 residues. The CDR3 reads CASSLEDTNNSPLHF.

This chain links TRBV12-3 or TRBV12-4 with TRBJ2-5; the D call from TCRdb, TRBD2, cannot be confirmed without DNA. The CDR3 extends over 14 amino acids. CDR3 in amino acids: CASSHTGGQETQYF.

The chain has TRBV18 and TRBJ2-5; the TCRdb D gene call, TRBD1, has no DNA to confirm it. The length of the CDR3 is 14 residues. From germline, CDR1 is KGHSH and CDR2 LQKENI. Here the CDR3 reads CASSPRDTQETQYF. The full variable domain, in which reference TRBV18 and TRBJ2-5 provide the parts outside the CDR3, is NAGVMQNPRHLVRRRGQEARLRCSPMKGHSHVYWYRQLPEEGLKFMVYLQKENIIDESGMPKERFSAEFPKEGPSILRIQQVVRGDSAAYFCASSPRDTQETQYFGPGTRLLVL.

CDR3 protein: CASSTSDLYGYTF. This chain joins TRBV19 and TRBJ1-2. CDR1 is LNHDA and CDR2 is SQIVND in the germline V gene (reference sequence). CDR3 length: 13 residues.

The rearrangement links TRBV5-1 to TRBJ1-1; the D call from TCRdb, TRBD1, cannot be confirmed without DNA. CDR3 length equals 14 residues. Germline V lookup: CDR1 SGHRS, CDR2 YFSETQ. CDR3 residues: CASSLTKEGQKAFF.

The chain recombines TRBV7-2 with TRBJ2-5; TCRdb outputs TRBD2, but without DNA this stays unchecked. There are 16 residues in the CDR3. Germline values: CDR1 SGHTA, CDR2 FQGNSA. The CDR3 region is CASSLLSGRGQETQYF.

The V gene is TRBV7-3, the J gene TRBJ1-6; TCRdb picks TRBD1, but there is no DNA to check that call. The germline CDR1 and CDR2 sequences are SGHTA and FQGTGA. CDR3 length equals 14 residues. CDR3 region: CASRNGIHNSPLHF.

V gene TRBV7-2 combines with J gene TRBJ1-5. This CDR3 spans 15 amino acids. Per the germline V gene, CDR1 is SGHTA and CDR2 is FQGNSA. The CDR3 sequence is CASSSGRVSNQPQHF. The full variable domain, with the rest looked up from reference TRBV7-2 and TRBJ1-5, is GAGVSQSPSNKVTEKGKDVELRCDPISGHTALYWYRQSLGQGLEFLIYFQGNSAPDKSGLPSDRFSAERTGGSVSTLTIQRTQQEDSAVYLCASSSGRVSNQPQHFGDGTRLSIL.

The rearrangement joins TRBV5-1 to TRBJ1-2; the TCRdb D gene call, TRBD1, has no DNA to confirm it. The V gene's germline CDR1 is SGHRS and CDR2 YFSETQ. The CDR3 totals 14 residues. The CDR3 sequence: CASRSEDRVYGYTF.

V is TRBV20-1 and J is TRBJ2-5; TCRdb designates TRBD2, a call that cannot be tested without DNA. CDR1 DFQATT and CDR2 SNEGSKA come from the germline V gene (reference sequence). The CDR3 has 12 amino acids. CDR3 protein: CSATTSGETQYF.

This chain joins TRBV20-1 and TRBJ1-1; TCRdb proposes TRBD1, but this gene call is untestable without DNA. Germline lookup yields CDR1 DFQATT and CDR2 SNEGSKA (reference sequence). CDR3 length equals 14 residues. The CDR3 loop reads CSALDRVGNTEAFF.

The chain links TRBV11-1 to TRBJ1-2; TCRdb calls TRBD1, which cannot be checked without DNA. The CDR3 contains 15 residues. The germline CDR1 and CDR2 sequences are SGHAT and FQDESV (reference sequence). This CDR3 reads CASSFLGTAASLYTF.

This chain links TRBV30 with TRBJ1-1; the TCRdb call, TRBD1, lacks DNA for checking. The CDR3 has 13 amino acids. From germline, CDR1 is GTSNPN and CDR2 SVGIG (reference sequence). The CDR3 sequence: CAWGGQPNTEAFF. The full variable domain, its missing parts supplied by reference TRBV30 and TRBJ1-1, is SQTIHQWPATLVQPVGSPLSLECTVEGTSNPNLYWYRQAAGRGLQLLFYSVGIGQISSEVPQNLSASRPQDRQFILSSKKLLLSDSGFYLCAWGGQPNTEAFFGQGTRLTVV.

The CDR3 protein is CSASHGTWTDEQYF. The J gene is TRBJ2-7, the V gene TRBV20-1; TCRdb's D call of TRBD2 is untestable without DNA. The CDR3 totals 14 residues. CDR1 and CDR2 (germline): DFQATT, SNEGSKA (reference sequence).

The chain couples TRBV19 to TRBJ2-1; TCRdb proposes TRBD1, but this gene call is untestable without DNA. Germline-derived CDR1 and CDR2 are LNHDA and SQIVND (reference sequence). The CDR3 is made up of 16 amino acids. The CDR3 loop reads CASSMGGYSSYNEQFF.

The chain has TRBV6-5 and TRBJ1-1. This CDR3 region has 14 residues. The germline CDR1 and CDR2 sequences are MNHEY and SVGAGI. This CDR3 reads CASSYNRRTTEAFF.

V gene TRBV5-1 combines with J gene TRBJ2-1. The CDR3 is 13 residues long. Germline V CDR1 and CDR2: SGHRS, YFSETQ. The chain's CDR3 is CASSWGPINEQFF.